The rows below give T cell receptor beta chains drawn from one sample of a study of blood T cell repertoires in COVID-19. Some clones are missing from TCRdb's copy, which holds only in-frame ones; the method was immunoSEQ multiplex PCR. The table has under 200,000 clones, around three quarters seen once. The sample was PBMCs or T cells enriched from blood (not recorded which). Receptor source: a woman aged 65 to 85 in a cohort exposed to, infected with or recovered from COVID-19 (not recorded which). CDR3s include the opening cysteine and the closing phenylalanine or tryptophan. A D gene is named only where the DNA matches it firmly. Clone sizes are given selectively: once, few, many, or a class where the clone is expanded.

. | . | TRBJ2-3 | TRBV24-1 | CATSDYSDTQYF | TGTGCCACCAGTGACTATTCAGATACGCAGTATTTT
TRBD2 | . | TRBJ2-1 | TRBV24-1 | CATSDSWTSGSNEQFF | TGTGCCACCAGTGATTCTTGGACTAGCGGGTCCAATGAGCAGTTCTTC
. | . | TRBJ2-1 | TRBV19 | CASSFRPNEQFF | TGTGCCAGTAGTTTTCGTCCCAATGAGCAGTTCTTC
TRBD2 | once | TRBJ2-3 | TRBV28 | CASLTSGRFSDTQYF | TGTGCCAGCTTAACTAGCGGGAGATTTAGCGATACGCAGTATTTT
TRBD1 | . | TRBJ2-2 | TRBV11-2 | CASSAGTGGSATGELFF | TGTGCCAGCAGCGCCGGGACAGGGGGTTCGGCCACCGGGGAGCTGTTTTTT
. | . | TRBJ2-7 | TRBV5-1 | CASSLGFSGAGYEQYF | TGCGCCAGCAGCTTGGGGTTTAGCGGTGCTGGCTACGAGCAGTACTTC
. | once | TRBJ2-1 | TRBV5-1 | CASSWGLRNEQFF | TGCGCCAGCAGCTGGGGACTCCGCAATGAGCAGTTCTTC
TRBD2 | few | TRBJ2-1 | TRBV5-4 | CASSLAGGGYNEQFF | TGTGCCAGCAGTCTAGCGGGAGGGGGCTACAATGAGCAGTTCTTC
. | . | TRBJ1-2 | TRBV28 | CASREGLLTYGYTF | TGTGCCAGTCGAGAGGGTCTTCTTACCTATGGCTACACCTTC
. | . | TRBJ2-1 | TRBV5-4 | CASSPGTPTNEQFF | TGTGCCAGCAGCCCAGGGACTCCAACCAATGAGCAGTTCTTC
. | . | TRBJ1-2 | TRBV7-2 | CASSLLGQRYGYTF | TGTGCCAGCAGCTTATTAGGACAGCGGTATGGCTACACCTTC
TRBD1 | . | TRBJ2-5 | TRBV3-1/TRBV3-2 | CASSQVTGQGSETQYF | TGTGCCAGCAGCCAAGTAACTGGACAGGGAAGCGAGACCCAGTACTTC
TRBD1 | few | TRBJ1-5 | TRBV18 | CASSSGTGNQPQHF | TGTGCCAGCTCATCCGGGACAGGGAATCAGCCCCAGCATTTT
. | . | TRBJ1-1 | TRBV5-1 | CASSLLGSTEAFF | TGCGCCAGCAGCTTGCTAGGGAGCACTGAAGCTTTCTTT
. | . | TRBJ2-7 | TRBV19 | CAAASRRGEQYF | TGTGCCGCGGCTAGCAGACGGGGGGAGCAGTACTTC
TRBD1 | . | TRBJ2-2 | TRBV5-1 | CASSTPDRGELFF | TGCGCCAGCAGCACCCCGGACAGGGGGGAGCTGTTTTTT
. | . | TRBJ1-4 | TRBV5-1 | CASSLGRATNEKLFF | TGCGCCAGCAGCTTGGGGAGAGCAACTAATGAAAAACTGTTTTTT
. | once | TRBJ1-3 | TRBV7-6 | CASSLALSGNTIYF | TGTGCCAGCAGCTTAGCACTCTCTGGAAACACCATATATTTT
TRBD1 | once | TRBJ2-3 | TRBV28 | CASRGQPTDTQYF | TGTGCCAGCAGGGGACAGCCCACAGATACGCAGTATTTT
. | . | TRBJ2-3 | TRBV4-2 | CASSQDQGTVTDTQYF | TGTGCCAGCAGCCAAGATCAGGGGACGGTGACAGATACGCAGTATTTT
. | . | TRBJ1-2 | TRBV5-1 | CASSLDRLYYGYTF | TGCGCCAGCAGCTTGGACAGGCTGTACTATGGCTACACCTTC
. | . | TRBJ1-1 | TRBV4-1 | CASSQVGTRGNTEAFF | TGCGCCAGCAGCCAAGTCGGGACACGGGGGAACACTGAAGCTTTCTTT
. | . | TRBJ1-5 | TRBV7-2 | CASSLDEGNSWRGNQPQHF | TGTGCCAGCAGCTTAGACGAGGGAAACAGCTGGAGGGGCAATCAGCCCCAGCATTTT
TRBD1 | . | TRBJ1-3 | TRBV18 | CASSPGTAQQGSGNTIYF | TGTGCCAGCTCACCCGGGACAGCCCAGCAGGGATCTGGAAACACCATATATTTT
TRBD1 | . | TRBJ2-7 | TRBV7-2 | CASSSRQGARVVEQYF | TGTGCCAGCAGCTCTAGACAGGGGGCGCGAGTGGTCGAGCAGTACTTC
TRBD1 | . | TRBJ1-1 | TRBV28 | CASSPGDRGNTEAFF | TGTGCCAGCAGCCCCGGGGACAGGGGAAATACTGAAGCTTTCTTT
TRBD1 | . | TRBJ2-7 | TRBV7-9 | CASSLDRGQAYEQYF | TGTGCCAGCAGCTTAGACAGGGGACAAGCCTACGAGCAGTACTTC
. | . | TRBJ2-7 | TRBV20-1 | CSASNPHGRGRASYEQYF | TGCAGTGCTAGTAACCCGCATGGAAGGGGGAGGGCCTCCTACGAGCAGTACTTC
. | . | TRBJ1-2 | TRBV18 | CASSQAEELGYTF | TGTGCCAGCTCACAAGCCGAGGAGTTGGGCTACACCTTC
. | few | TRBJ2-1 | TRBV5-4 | CASSLGRGGYNEQFF | TGTGCCAGCAGCTTGGGCCGGGGAGGCTACAATGAGCAGTTCTTC
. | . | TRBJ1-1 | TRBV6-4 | CASSAIPQATNTEAFF | TGTGCCAGCAGTGCCATCCCCCAGGCTACGAACACTGAAGCTTTCTTT
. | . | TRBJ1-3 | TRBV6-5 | CASSLGGFSGNTIYF | TGTGCCAGCAGCCTAGGAGGGTTCTCTGGAAACACCATATATTTT
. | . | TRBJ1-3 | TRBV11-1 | CASSSPGRGSGNTIYF | TGTGCCAGCAGCTCACCGGGCCGGGGGTCTGGAAACACCATATATTTT
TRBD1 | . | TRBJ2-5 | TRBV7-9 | CASSSQGTVQETQYF | TGTGCCAGCAGCTCACAAGGGACAGTCCAAGAGACCCAGTACTTC
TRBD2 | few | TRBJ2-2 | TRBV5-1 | CASSGGGSFTGELFF | TGCGCCAGCAGCGGCGGGGGTTCGTTCACCGGGGAGCTGTTTTTT
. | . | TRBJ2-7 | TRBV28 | CASSLWSTSSYEQYF | TGTGCCAGCAGTTTATGGTCCACGAGCTCCTACGAGCAGTACTTC
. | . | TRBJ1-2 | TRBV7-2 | CASSLAIMQGHGYTF | TGTGCCAGCAGCTTAGCGATTATGCAGGGGCATGGCTACACCTTC
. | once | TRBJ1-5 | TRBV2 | CASSERAGDQPQHF | TGTGCCAGCAGTGAACGGGCGGGTGATCAGCCCCAGCATTTT
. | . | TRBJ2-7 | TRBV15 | CATSRDQGKGYEQYF | TGTGCCACCAGCAGAGATCAGGGGAAAGGCTACGAGCAGTACTTC
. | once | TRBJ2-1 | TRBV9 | CASSVGTGTYNEQFF | TGTGCCAGCAGCGTAGGAACGGGGACCTACAATGAGCAGTTCTTC
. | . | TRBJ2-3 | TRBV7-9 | CASSLSIDLSADTQYF | TGTGCCAGCAGCTTATCAATCGATCTATCTGCAGATACGCAGTATTTT
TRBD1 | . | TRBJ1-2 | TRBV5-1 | CASRPSGTDIYGYTF | TGCGCCAGCAGACCCTCCGGGACAGATATTTATGGCTACACCTTC
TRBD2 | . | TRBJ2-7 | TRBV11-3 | CASSTRLAGSYEQYF | TGTGCCAGCAGCACTAGACTAGCGGGAAGCTACGAGCAGTACTTC
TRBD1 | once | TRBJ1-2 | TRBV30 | CAWTGQGAHGYTF | TGTGCCTGGACCGGACAGGGGGCCCATGGCTACACCTTC
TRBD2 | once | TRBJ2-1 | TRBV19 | CASSIGGSGGPYNEQFF | TGTGCCAGTAGTATAGGGGGAAGCGGGGGCCCCTACAATGAGCAGTTCTTC
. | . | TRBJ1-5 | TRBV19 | CASSPDSTGRNQPQHF | TGTGCCAGTAGTCCAGATTCGACAGGACGGAATCAGCCCCAGCATTTT
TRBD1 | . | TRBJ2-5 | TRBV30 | CAWATGVQETQYF | TGTGCCTGGGCGACAGGGGTCCAAGAGACCCAGTACTTC
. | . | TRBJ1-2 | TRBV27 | CASSHYGTGSNYGYTF | TGTGCCAGCAGTCATTACGGTACGGGATCTAACTATGGCTACACCTTC
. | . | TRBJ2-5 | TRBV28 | CASSDTGRETQYF | TGTGCCAGCAGCGACACAGGGAGAGAGACCCAGTACTTC
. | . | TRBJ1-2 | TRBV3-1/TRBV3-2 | CASSQGADGYTF | TGTGCCAGCAGCCAGGGGGCAGACGGCTACACCTTC
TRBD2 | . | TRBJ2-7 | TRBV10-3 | CAIGTQPGLAGDEQYF | TGTGCCATCGGGACACAGCCGGGACTAGCGGGAGACGAGCAGTACTTC
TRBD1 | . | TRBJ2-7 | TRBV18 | CASSITGDLPYEQYF | TGTGCCAGCTCTATAACAGGGGATCTCCCCTACGAGCAGTACTTC
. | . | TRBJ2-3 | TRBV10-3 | CAISESSTGPDTQYF | TGTGCCATCAGTGAGTCGAGCACAGGGCCAGATACGCAGTATTTT
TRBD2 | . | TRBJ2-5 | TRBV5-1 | CASRPGLAQQETQYF | TGCGCCAGTCGGCCGGGACTAGCGCAACAAGAGACCCAGTACTTC
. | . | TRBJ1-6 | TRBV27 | CASGRAGSSYNSPLHF | TGTGCCAGCGGCAGGGCGGGGAGCTCCTATAATTCACCCCTCCACTTT
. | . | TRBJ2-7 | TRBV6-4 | CASNPGGRNYEQYF | TGTGCCAGCAACCCCGGAGGGCGGAACTACGAGCAGTACTTC
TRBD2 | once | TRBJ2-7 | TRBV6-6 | CASRIAGAGLYEQYF | TGTGCCAGCAGGATAGCGGGAGCGGGATTGTACGAGCAGTACTTC
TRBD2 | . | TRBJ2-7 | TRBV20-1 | CSVASGYEQYF | TGCAGTGTGGCTAGCGGATACGAGCAGTACTTC
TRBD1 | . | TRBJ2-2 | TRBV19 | CASSISGTGDYTGELFF | TGTGCCAGTAGTATATCCGGGACAGGGGACTATACCGGGGAGCTGTTTTTT
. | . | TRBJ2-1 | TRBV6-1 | CASSEGGAGADEQFF | TGTGCCAGCAGTGAAGGGGGGGCGGGAGCGGATGAGCAGTTCTTC